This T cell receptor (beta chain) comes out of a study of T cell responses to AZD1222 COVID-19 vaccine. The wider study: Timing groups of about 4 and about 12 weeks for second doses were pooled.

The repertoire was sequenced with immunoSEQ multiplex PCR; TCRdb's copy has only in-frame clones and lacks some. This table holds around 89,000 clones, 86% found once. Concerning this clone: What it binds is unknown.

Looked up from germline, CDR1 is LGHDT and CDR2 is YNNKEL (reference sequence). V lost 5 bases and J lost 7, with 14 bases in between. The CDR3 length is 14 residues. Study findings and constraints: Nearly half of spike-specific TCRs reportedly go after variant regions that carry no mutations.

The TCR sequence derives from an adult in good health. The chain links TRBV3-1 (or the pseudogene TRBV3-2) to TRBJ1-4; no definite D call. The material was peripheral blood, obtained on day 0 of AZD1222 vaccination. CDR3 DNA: TGTGCCAGCAGCTTCGGGTCTTCAACTGAAAAACTGTTTTTT. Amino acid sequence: CASSFGSSTEKLFF.